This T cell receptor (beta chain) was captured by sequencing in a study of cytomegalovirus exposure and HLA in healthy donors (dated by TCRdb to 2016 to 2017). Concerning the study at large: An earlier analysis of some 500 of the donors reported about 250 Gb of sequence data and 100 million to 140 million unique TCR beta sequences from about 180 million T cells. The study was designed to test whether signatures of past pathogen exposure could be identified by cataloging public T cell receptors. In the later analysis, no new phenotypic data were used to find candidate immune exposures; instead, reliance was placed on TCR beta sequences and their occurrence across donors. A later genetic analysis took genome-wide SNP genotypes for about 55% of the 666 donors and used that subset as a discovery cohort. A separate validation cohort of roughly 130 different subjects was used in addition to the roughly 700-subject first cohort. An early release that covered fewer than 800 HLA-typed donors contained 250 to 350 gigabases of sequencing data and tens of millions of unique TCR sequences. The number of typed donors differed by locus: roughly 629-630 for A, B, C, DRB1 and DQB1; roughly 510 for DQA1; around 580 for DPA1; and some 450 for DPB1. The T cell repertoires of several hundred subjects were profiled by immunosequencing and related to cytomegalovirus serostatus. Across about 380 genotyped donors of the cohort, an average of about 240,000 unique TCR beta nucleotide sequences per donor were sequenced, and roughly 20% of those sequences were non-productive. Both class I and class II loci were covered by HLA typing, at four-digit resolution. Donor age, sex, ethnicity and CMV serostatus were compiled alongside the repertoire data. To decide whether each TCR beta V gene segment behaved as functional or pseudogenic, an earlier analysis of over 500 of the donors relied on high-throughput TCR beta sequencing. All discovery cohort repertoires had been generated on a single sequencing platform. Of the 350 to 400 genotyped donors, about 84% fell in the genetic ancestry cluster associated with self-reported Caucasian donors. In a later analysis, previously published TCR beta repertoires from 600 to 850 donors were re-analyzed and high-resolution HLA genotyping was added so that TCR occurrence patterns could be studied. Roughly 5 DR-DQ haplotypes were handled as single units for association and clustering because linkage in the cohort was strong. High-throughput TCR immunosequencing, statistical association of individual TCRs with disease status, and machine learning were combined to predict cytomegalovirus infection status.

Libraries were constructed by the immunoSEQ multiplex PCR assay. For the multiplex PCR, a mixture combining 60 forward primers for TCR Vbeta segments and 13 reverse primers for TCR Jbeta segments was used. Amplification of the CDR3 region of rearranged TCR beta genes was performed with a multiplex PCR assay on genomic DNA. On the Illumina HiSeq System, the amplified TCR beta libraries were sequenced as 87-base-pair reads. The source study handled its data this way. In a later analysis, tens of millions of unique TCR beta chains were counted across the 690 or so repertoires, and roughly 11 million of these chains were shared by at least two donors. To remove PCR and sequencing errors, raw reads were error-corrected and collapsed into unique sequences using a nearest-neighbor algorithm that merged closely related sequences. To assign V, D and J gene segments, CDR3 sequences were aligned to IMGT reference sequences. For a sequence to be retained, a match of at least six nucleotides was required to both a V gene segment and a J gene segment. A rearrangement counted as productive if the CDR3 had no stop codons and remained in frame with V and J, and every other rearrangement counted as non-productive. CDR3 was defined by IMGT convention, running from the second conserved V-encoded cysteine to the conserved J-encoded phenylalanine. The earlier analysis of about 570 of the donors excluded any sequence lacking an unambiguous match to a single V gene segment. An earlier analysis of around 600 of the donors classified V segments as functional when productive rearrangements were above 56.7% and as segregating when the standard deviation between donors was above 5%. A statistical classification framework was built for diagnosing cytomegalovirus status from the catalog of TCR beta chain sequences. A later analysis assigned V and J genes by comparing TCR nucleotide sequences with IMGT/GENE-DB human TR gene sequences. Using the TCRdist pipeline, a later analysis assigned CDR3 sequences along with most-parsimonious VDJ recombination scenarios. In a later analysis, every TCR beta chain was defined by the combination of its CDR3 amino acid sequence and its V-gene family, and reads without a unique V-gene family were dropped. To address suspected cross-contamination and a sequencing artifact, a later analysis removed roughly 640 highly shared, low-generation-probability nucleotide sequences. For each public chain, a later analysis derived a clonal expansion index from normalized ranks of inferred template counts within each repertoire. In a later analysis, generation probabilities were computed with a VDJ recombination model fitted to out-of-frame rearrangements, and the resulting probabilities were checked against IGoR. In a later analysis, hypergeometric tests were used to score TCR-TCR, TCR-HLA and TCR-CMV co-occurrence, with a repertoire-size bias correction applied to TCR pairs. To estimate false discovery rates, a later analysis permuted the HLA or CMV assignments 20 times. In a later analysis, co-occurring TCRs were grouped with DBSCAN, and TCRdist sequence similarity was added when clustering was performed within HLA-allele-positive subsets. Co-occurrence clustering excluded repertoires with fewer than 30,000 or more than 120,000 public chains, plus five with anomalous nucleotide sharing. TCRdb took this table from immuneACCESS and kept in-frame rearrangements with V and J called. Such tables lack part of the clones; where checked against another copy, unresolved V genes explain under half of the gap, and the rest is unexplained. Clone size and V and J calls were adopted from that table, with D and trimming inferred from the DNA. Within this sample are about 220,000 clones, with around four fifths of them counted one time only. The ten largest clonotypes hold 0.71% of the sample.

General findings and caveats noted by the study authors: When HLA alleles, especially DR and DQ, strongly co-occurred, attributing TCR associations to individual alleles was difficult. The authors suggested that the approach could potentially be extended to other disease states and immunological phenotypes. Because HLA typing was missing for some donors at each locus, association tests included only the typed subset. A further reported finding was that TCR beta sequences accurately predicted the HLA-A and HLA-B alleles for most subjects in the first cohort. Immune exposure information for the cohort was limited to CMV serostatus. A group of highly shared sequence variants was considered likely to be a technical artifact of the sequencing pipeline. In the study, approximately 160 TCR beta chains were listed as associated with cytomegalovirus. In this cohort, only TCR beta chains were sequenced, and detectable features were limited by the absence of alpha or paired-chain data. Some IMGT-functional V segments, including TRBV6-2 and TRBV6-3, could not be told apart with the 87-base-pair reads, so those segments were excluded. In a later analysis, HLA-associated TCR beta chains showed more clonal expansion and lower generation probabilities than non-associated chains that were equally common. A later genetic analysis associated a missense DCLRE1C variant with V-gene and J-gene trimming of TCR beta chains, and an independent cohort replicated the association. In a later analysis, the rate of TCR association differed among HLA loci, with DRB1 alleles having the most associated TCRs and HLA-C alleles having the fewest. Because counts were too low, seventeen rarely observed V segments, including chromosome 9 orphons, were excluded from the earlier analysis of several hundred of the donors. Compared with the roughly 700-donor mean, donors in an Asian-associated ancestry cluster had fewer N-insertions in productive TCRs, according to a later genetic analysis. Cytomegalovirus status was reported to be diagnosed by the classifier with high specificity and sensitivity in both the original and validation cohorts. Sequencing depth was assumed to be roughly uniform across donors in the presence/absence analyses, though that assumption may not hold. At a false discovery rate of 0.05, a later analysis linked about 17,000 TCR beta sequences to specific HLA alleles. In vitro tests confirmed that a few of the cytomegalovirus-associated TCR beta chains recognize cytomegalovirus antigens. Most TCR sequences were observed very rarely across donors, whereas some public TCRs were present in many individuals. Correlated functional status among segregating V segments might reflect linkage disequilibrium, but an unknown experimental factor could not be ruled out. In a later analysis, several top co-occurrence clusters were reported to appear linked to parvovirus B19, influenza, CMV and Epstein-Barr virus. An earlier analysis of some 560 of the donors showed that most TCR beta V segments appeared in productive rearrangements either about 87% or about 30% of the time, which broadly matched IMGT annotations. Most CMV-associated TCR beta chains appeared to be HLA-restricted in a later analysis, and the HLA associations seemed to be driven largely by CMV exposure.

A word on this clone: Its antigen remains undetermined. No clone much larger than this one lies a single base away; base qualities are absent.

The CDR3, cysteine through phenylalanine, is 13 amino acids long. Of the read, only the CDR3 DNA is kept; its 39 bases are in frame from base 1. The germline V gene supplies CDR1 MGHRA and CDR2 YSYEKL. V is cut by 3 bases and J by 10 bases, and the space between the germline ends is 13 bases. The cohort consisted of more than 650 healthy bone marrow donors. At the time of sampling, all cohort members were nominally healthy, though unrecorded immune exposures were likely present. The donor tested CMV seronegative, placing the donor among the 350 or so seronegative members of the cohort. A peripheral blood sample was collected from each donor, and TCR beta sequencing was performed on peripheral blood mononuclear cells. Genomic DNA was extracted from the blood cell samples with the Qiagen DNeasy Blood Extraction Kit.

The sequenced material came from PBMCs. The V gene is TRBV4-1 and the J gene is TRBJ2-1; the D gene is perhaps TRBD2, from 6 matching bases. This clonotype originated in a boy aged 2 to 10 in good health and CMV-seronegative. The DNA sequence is TGCGCCAGCAGCCAGGGAGGCCAGAGCGAGCAGTTCTTC. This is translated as CASSQGGQSEQFF.